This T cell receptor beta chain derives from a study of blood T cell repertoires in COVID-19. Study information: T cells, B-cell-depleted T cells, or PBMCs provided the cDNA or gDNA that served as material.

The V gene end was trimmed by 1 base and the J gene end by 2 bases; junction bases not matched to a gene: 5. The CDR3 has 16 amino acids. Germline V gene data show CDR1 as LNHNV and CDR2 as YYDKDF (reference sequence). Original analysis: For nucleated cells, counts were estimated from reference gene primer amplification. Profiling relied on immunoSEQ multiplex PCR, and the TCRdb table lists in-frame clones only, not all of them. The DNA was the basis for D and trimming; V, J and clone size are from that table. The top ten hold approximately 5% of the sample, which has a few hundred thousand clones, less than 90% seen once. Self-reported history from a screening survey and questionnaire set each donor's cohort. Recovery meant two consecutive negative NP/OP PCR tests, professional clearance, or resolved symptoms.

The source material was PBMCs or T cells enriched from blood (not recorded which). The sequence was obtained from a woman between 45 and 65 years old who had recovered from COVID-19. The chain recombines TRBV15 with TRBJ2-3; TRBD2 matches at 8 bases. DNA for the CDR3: TGTGCCACCAGCAGAGTCAAACTAGCGGACACAGATACGCAGTATTTT. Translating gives CATSRVKLADTDTQYF.